A selection of T cell receptor beta chains follows, all from one sample in a study of T cells in Graves' hyperthyroidism and ophthalmopathy. MiXCR was run by TCRdb on the multiplex PCR reads, yielding one entry per CDR3 protein. The table has roughly 500,000 distinct CDR3 sequences, 46% seen once. Input material: peripheral blood or thyroid tissue (not recorded which). Receptors originate from an adult woman with Graves' disease, either hyperthyroidism or ophthalmopathy (not recorded which). Both conserved end residues are part of each CDR3. The D gene is left open where the match is weak. Expanded clones are given a class, and other clones once, few, many or no size at all.

size | J | D | V | DNA | CDR3
many | TRBJ2-2 | TRBD2 | TRBV7-3 | TGTGCCAGCAGCACCGGACTAGCGGGAATCAACACCGGGGAGCTGTTTTTT | CASSTGLAGINTGELFF
many | TRBJ1-1 | TRBD1 | TRBV27 | TGTGCCAGCAGATCGGACAGGGTCAACACTGAAGCTTTCTTT | CASRSDRVNTEAFF
- | TRBJ2-5 | TRBD2 | TRBV29-1 | TGCAGCGCTGGCCGACCAGCGGGGCAGATAGAGACCCAGTACTTC | CSAGRPAGQIETQYF
- | TRBJ1-4 | - | TRBV7-9 | TGTGCCAGCAGCTTAAGGGTCCAGGGGATGGGAAAACTGTTTTTT | CASSLRVQGMGKLFF
- | TRBJ2-1 | TRBD1 | TRBV5-1 | TGCGCCAGCAGCTTGGCAGCAGGGGGCGGGACAGGCAATGAGCAGTTCTTC | CASSLAAGGGTGNEQFF
- | TRBJ1-1 | TRBD1 | TRBV30 | TGTGCCTGGGGTTTGGCAGGGGGTTGGAACACTGAAGCTTTCTTT | CAWGLAGGWNTEAFF
- | TRBJ2-2 | TRBD2 | TRBV20-1 | TGCAGTGCTAGAGAGGCGGGAGCGGGACCAACCGGGGAGCTGTTTTTT | CSAREAGAGPTGELFF
few | TRBJ1-2 | - | TRBV7-2 | TGTGCCAGCAGCGTTGCCAGGTTCAACTATGGCTACACCTTC | CASSVARFNYGYTF
- | TRBJ1-1 | - | TRBV4-3 | TGCGCCAGCAGCCAACAGGCAGGGAAAGCTGAAGCTTTCTTT | CASSQQAGKAEAFF
once | TRBJ1-3 | TRBD1 | TRBV12-3/TRBV12-4 | TGTGCCAGCAGGGTGGAACAGGGGGCTGATGGAAACACCATATATTTT | CASRVEQGADGNTIYF
many | TRBJ1-1 | - | TRBV7-9 | TGTGCCAGCAGCTCCGACAGGACGTACACTGAAGCTTTCTTT | CASSSDRTYTEAFF
once | TRBJ1-4 | TRBD1 | TRBV9 | TGTGCCAGCATCGTAGAGACAGGGCAGGAAGAACTGTTTTTT | CASIVETGQEELFF
once | TRBJ2-3 | - | TRBV10-1 | TGCGCCAGCAGTCCGGACTACCAATTATTAGCAGATACGCAGTATTTT | CASSPDYQLLADTQYF
- | TRBJ2-5 | TRBD2 | TRBV7-9 | TGTGCCAGCAGCCTAGCGGGAGGAGGGAAAGAGACCCAGTACTTC | CASSLAGGGKETQYF
- | TRBJ2-7 | TRBD1 | TRBV7-8 | TGTGCCAGCAGCTTAGGTCCATTGGGACAGGGGGCGGTTGGAACCTACGAGCAGTACTTC | CASSLGPLGQGAVGTYEQYF
- | TRBJ1-6 | TRBD1 | TRBV5-1 | TGCGCCAGCAGCTTGGACAACGACAGGGAAATAGTCTTT | CASSLDNDREIVF
- | TRBJ2-5 | - | TRBV7-9 | TGTGCCAGCAGCTTACCGTCGAAGGGGGGACAGTACTTC | CASSLPSKGGQYF
- | TRBJ1-1 | - | TRBV7-2 | TGTGCCAGCAGCCCCCCGGACGGAAGCTCTAACACTGAAGCTTTCTTT | CASSPPDGSSNTEAFF
- | TRBJ1-6 | - | TRBV2 | TGTGCCAGCATAGGGAGTGAAAGGAATTCACCCCTCCACTTT | CASIGSERNSPLHF
- | TRBJ1-1 | TRBD1 | TRBV11-2 | TGTGCCAGCAGCTTAGGGGGACCAGGGGGCACTGAAGCTTTCTTT | CASSLGGPGGTEAFF
- | TRBJ1-1 | - | TRBV10-3 | TGTGCCATCAGTGAGTCTCGCGGGGGTACTGAAGCTTTCTTT | CAISESRGGTEAFF
- | TRBJ2-7 | - | TRBV10-3 | TGTGCCATCAGTGAGTCGATATACGAGCAGTACTTC | CAISESIYEQYF
few | TRBJ1-2 | TRBD1 | TRBV5-1 | TGCGCCAGCAGCGCGGGACAGGGGAGGATCTATGGCTACACCTTC | CASSAGQGRIYGYTF
- | TRBJ2-1 | - | TRBV11-2 | TGTGCCAGCAGCGACGGGACTGAAAGGGAGCAGTTCTTC | CASSDGTEREQFF
- | TRBJ1-1 | - | TRBV7-9 | TGTGCCAGCAGCTTGGGAAAGGGGATGGGCACTGAAGCTTTCTTT | CASSLGKGMGTEAFF
- | TRBJ2-2 | TRBD1 | TRBV7-3 | TGTGCCAGCGGATACAGGGGGGTGAACACCGGGGAGCTGTTTTTT | CASGYRGVNTGELFF
- | TRBJ1-5 | - | TRBV6-1 | TGTGCCAGCAGTTACTTTAGGGGCGGCAATCAGCCCCAGCATTTT | CASSYFRGGNQPQHF
- | TRBJ2-3 | - | TRBV10-3 | TGTGCCATCAGTGAGGAGCTCCTGGGGAAGTATTTT | CAISEELLGKYF
many | TRBJ1-4 | - | TRBV7-9 | TGTGCCAGCAGCTTCGCGGGCGCGGTGGGGGAAAAACTGTTTTTT | CASSFAGAVGEKLFF
many | TRBJ2-7 | TRBD1 | TRBV5-1 | TGCGCCAGCAGCTTGGACGGGACAGAGAGCTCCTACGAGCAGTACTTC | CASSLDGTESSYEQYF
many | TRBJ1-1 | - | TRBV29-1 | TGCAGCGTTGAATTTACAGAGAACACTGAAGCTTTCTTT | CSVEFTENTEAFF
many | TRBJ1-2 | - | TRBV7-2 | TGTGCCAGCAGCCCTCTAGGGGCCGGCTACACCTTC | CASSPLGAGYTF
many | TRBJ2-5 | - | TRBV10-3 | TGTGCCACCACGCCGGGGACCACCCAAGAGACCCAGTACTTC | CATTPGTTQETQYF
- | TRBJ2-5 | TRBD2 | TRBV25-1 | TGTGCCAGCAGGGGAAATAGCGGGAGTCGAGGGACCCAGTACTTC | CASRGNSGSRGTQYF
many | TRBJ1-2 | - | TRBV7-9 | TGTGCCAGCAGCTTAGAGCCAGTGGATGGCTACACCTTC | CASSLEPVDGYTF
few | TRBJ2-5 | TRBD1 | TRBV24-1 | TGTGCCACCAGAGACAGGGGCCAAGAGACCCAGTACTTC | CATRDRGQETQYF
many | TRBJ1-2 | TRBD1 | TRBV4-1 | TGCGCCAGCAGCCAAGACGGGGACAGGGTCTATGGCTACACCTTC | CASSQDGDRVYGYTF
- | TRBJ2-7 | - | TRBV9 | TGTGCCAGCAGCGTAGCCCCAGCGGGTCACGAGCAGTACTTC | CASSVAPAGHEQYF
- | TRBJ2-7 | - | TRBV20-1 | TGCAGTGCTAGATGGCTCGGCCAGGGTAGCTCCTACGAGCAGTACTTC | CSARWLGQGSSYEQYF
- | TRBJ2-3 | TRBD1 | TRBV9 | TGTGCCAGCGGCTCCGGACAGGGGTCGCTCACAGATACGCAGTATTTT | CASGSGQGSLTDTQYF
- | TRBJ1-6 | - | TRBV2 | TGTGCCAGCACTCCCCTGTCCAGTTTCAATTCACCCCTCCACTTT | CASTPLSSFNSPLHF
- | TRBJ2-7 | - | TRBV20-1 | TGCAGTGCTAGGGGGACCCACGGTTACGAGCAGTACTTC | CSARGTHGYEQYF
- | TRBJ2-7 | TRBD1 | TRBV29-1 | TGCAGCAGTTTACCGGGGACAGCCTACGAGCAGTACTTC | CSSLPGTAYEQYF
- | TRBJ2-7 | TRBD1 | TRBV6-6 | TGTGCCAGCAGTAGACGAACAGGGGCGTACGAGCAGTACTTC | CASSRRTGAYEQYF
few | TRBJ1-2 | - | TRBV7-2 | TGTGCCAGCAGCACGGACGGCCGATCCTATGGCTACACCTTC | CASSTDGRSYGYTF
- | TRBJ1-1 | - | TRBV7-9 | TGTGCCAGCAGCTCTTTTTCGGAGACATTCTCTTTCGCTTTCTTT | CASSSFSETFSFAFF
few | TRBJ2-2 | - | TRBV3-1 | TGTGCCAGCAGCCGACACGGTGAGAACACCGGGGAGCTGTTTTTT | CASSRHGENTGELFF
- | TRBJ2-5 | - | TRBV11-3 | TGTGCCAGCGCGGACGGAGGGCAAGAGACCCAGTACTTC | CASADGGQETQYF
- | TRBJ2-7 | - | TRBV20-1 | TGCAGTGCGGAACAGGACCGGTACTTC | CSAEQDRYF
- | TRBJ2-2 | - | TRBV2 | TGTGCCAGCAACGCCAAACTGAACACCGGGGAGCTGTTTTTT | CASNAKLNTGELFF
- | TRBJ2-5 | TRBD2 | TRBV24-1 | TGTGCCACCAGTGATTGGACTAGCGGGGCGACCCAGTACTTC | CATSDWTSGATQYF
- | TRBJ1-3 | - | TRBV25-1 | TGTGCCAGCTTCTTGCCGGGACAAAGCTCTGGAAACACCATATATTTT | CASFLPGQSSGNTIYF
many | TRBJ1-6 | - | TRBV7-2 | TGTGCCAGCAGCCGAGTGAATTCACCCCTCCACTTT | CASSRVNSPLHF
many | TRBJ2-5 | TRBD2 | TRBV7-7 | TGTGCTAGCAGCCGAGGGACTAGCCGAGAGACCCAGTACTTC | CASSRGTSRETQYF
many | TRBJ1-5 | - | TRBV12-3/TRBV12-4 | TGTGCCAGCAGGGCTAATAGCAATCAGCCCCAGCATTTT | CASRANSNQPQHF
many | TRBJ1-2 | TRBD1 | TRBV7-9 | TGTGCCAGCAGCTTAACGGACAGGGGACCGTATGGCTACACCTTC | CASSLTDRGPYGYTF
- | TRBJ1-4 | TRBD1 | TRBV29-1 | TGCAGCGTTGACCGGACAGGGGGCGGTGAAAAACTGTTTTTT | CSVDRTGGGEKLFF
many | TRBJ2-5 | TRBD1 | TRBV20-1 | TGCAGTGCTACACCGGGACAGGGGGCGTTGGAGACCCAGTACTTC | CSATPGQGALETQYF
many | TRBJ2-7 | - | TRBV5-4 | TGTGCCAGCAGCTTGTTCACCTACGAGCAGTACTTC | CASSLFTYEQYF
few | TRBJ1-1 | - | TRBV19 | TGTGCCAGTAGTTGGTGGAACACTGAAGCTTTCTTT | CASSWWNTEAFF